The text below deals with one T cell receptor (beta chain). The antigen is not known. Unmatched junction bases numbered 4, after V lost 3 bases and J lost 2 bases. The CDR3 contains 15 residues. Germline V lookup: CDR1 MNHNY, CDR2 SVGAGI (reference sequence). The data originate from a study of cytomegalovirus exposure and HLA in healthy donors. The PCR used 60 Vbeta and 13 Jbeta primers. Authors' processing steps: Approximately 11 million of the 80 million or so unique TCR beta chains counted in a later analysis were shared. Clones were sequenced by immunoSEQ multiplex PCR, and TCRdb holds only the in-frame ones, with some missing. From that table come the V and J calls and clone size; the DNA was used to work out D and trimming. The data show 150,000 to 200,000 clones, 76% seen once. General study results and limits: Roughly uniform depth of sequencing across donors was assumed in presence/absence analyses. Later on, an analysis tied over 15,000 TCR beta sequences to HLA alleles at 0.05 false discovery rate.

Each of the donors was a healthy bone marrow donor. Sequencing was carried out using PBMCs. The chain combines TRBV6-6 with TRBJ2-3; 8 bases match TRBD2. The TCR sequence derives from a woman between 25 and 40 years old in good health and CMV-seropositive. CDR3 nucleotide sequence: TGTGCCAGCAGTTATCGGCGGGGGGCCACAGATACGCAGTATTTT. Translating it yields CASSYRRGATDTQYF.